One sample yielded the 22 T cell receptor beta chains listed below, sequenced in a study of blood T cell repertoires in COVID-19. Here immunoSEQ multiplex PCR was the method, and the copy in TCRdb shows in-frame clones only, minus some. The table shows 50,000 to 70,000 clones, with around nine tenths occurring only once. The source material was peripheral blood. Receptor source: a human donor with active COVID-19. The donor label of this sample is uncertain.

This clone was counted once. CDR3 amino acids: CASSQDRRGHDTEAFF. DNA of the CDR3: TGTGCCAGCAGCCAAGATAGGAGGGGGCACGACACTGAAGCTTTCTTT. The V call is TRBV4-2, the J call TRBJ1-1, with 7 bases identical to TRBD1. The V gene's germline CDR1 is LGHNA and CDR2 YNFKEQ. J lost 3 bases, V lost 0 bases, and 7 bases had no gene match. This CDR3 has 16 amino acids.

The V and J genes are TRBV7-9 and TRBJ2-7, with 7 nucleotides matching TRBD1. The CDR3 totals 14 residues. Trimming removed 4 bases from V and 2 bases from J; junction bases left unmatched: 5. CDR1 SEHNR and CDR2 FQNEAQ come from the germline V gene (reference sequence). The CDR3 region has the DNA TGTGCCAGCAGCTCATGGGACAGTCCCTACGAGCAGTACTTC. Its translation: CASSSWDSPYEQYF.

The chain uses TRBV7-2 and TRBJ2-2; D is perhaps TRBD1 (6 bases). The CDR3 extends over 14 amino acids. The V gene lost 7 bases and the J gene lost 5 bases, with 14 bases spanning the gap. Germline CDR1 is SGHTA and CDR2 is FQGNSA. The CDR3 here is CASTRPRGTGELFF. The CDR3 DNA is TGTGCCAGCACCCGACCCAGGGGAACCGGGGAGCTGTTTTTT. Drawing the rest from reference TRBV7-2 and TRBJ2-2, the complete variable domain is GAGVSQSPSNKVTEKGKDVELRCDPISGHTALYWYRQSLGQGLEFLIYFQGNSAPDKSGLPSDRFSAERTGGSVSTLTIQRTQQEDSAVYLCASTRPRGTGELFFGEGSRLTVL.

The J gene is TRBJ1-1, the V gene TRBV6-1; no clear D. V was cut by 0 bases and J by 5 bases, with 10 bases left in between. From germline, CDR1 is MNHNS and CDR2 SASEGT. The CDR3 has 14 residues. The CDR3 coding sequence is TGTGCCAGCAGTGAAGCGCAAGGGAGGACTGAAGCTTTCTTT. It specifies CASSEAQGRTEAFF.

The J gene is TRBJ1-5, the V gene TRBV4-1, with unresolved D. The length of the CDR3 is 13 residues. Per the germline V gene, CDR1 is MGHRA and CDR2 is YSYEKL. Trimming took 2 bases from V and 4 from J, leaving 6 bases between them. DNA of the CDR3: TGCGCCAGCAGCCAACTAAGAAATCAGCCCCAGCATTTT. It is translated as CASSQLRNQPQHF.

This rearrangement joins TRBV5-1 to TRBJ2-5; 10 nucleotides agree with TRBD1. J was trimmed by 3 bases and V by 2 bases; bases with no gene match: 10. The CDR3 contains 17 residues. CDR1 is SGHRS, CDR2 YFSETQ, per germline. CDR3 region: CASSFQGTGVAEETQYF. The CDR3 DNA reads as TGCGCCAGCAGCTTTCAGGGGACAGGGGTGGCCGAAGAGACCCAGTACTTC.

The chain uses TRBV18 and TRBJ2-1, with D unresolved. Germline V lookup: CDR1 KGHSH, CDR2 LQKENI. This CDR3 region has 16 residues. V was trimmed by 2 bases and J by 3 bases, leaving 14 bases between them. This CDR3 is CASSPGQNVYYNEQFF. As DNA, the CDR3 is TGTGCCAGCTCACCAGGGCAGAACGTCTACTACAATGAGCAGTTCTTC.

The J gene is TRBJ1-2, the V gene TRBV6-1; TRBD1 matches at 8 bases. Germline V lookup: CDR1 MNHNS, CDR2 SASEGT. V dropped 3 bases and J dropped 0; count of bases not matched to a gene: 12. This CDR3 region has 18 residues. The CDR3 reads CASSDLGQGGESNYGYTF. The CDR3 bases are TGTGCCAGCAGTGACCTTGGACAGGGCGGGGAGTCTAACTATGGCTACACCTTC.

The chain couples TRBV6-2 or TRBV6-3 to TRBJ1-2, with 9 bases matching TRBD1. The CDR3 extends over 16 amino acids. V was clipped by 2 bases and J by 6 bases; unmatched bases: 10. Germline assignment: CDR1 MNHEY and CDR2 SVGEGT. CDR3 DNA sequence: TGTGCCAGCAGTTACGTCCCTCGGACAGGGGAGGATGGCTACACCTTC. Translating gives CASSYVPRTGEDGYTF.

J is TRBJ1-3 and V is TRBV6-5; the D gene is possibly TRBD1 (5 bases). This CDR3 has 16 amino acids. V lost 2 bases and J lost 0, with 11 bases in between. Germline CDR1 and CDR2: MNHEY and SVGAGI. CDR3: CASSYQGTLSGNTIYF. CDR3 DNA: TGTGCCAGCAGTTACCAGGGAACCCTCTCTGGAAACACCATATATTTT.

Note on this clone: The junction departs from germline at one end; a sequencing error may be responsible. The chain recombines TRBV5-1 with TRBJ1-1, with D possibly being TRBD1 (5 bases). The germline gives CDR1 SGHRS, CDR2 YFSETQ. This CDR3 contains 14 residues. The CDR3 DNA sequence: TGCGCCAACAGCCTAAACACGGGGGACACTGAAGCTTTCTTT. It codes for CANSLNTGDTEAFF.

The CDR3 spells CASGELAKNIQYF. CDR3 DNA sequence: TGTGCCTCAGGGGAGCTAGCCAAAAACATTCAGTACTTC. This sequence joins TRBV7-9 and TRBJ2-4; D possibly corresponds to TRBD1 (6 bases). Germline CDR1 reads SEHNR; CDR2 reads FQNEAQ (reference sequence). The CDR3 is 13 residues long. Trimming cost V 11 bases and J 0 bases, with 11 bases left between them. The variable domain in full, with the rest retrieved from reference TRBV7-9 and TRBJ2-4, is DTGVSQNPRHKITKRGQNVTFRCDPISEHNRLYWYRQTLGQGPEFLTYFQNEAQLEKSRLLSDRFSAERPKGSFSTLEIQRTEQGDSAMYLCASGELAKNIQYFGAGTRLSVL.

The chain joins TRBV21-1 to TRBJ1-6; TRBD1, as called in the table, went unchecked against the DNA. TRBV21-1 is designated a pseudogene. CDR3 size: 14 residues. The CDR3 DNA reads TGTGCCACCTGGGACAGGGGGGGAGATTCACCCCTCCACTTT. The encoded protein is CATWDRGGDSPLHF.

Written as DNA, the CDR3 is TGTGCCAGCAGCCCATCCCGTCCGGGGTACACTGAAGCTTTCTTT. It translates to CASSPSRPGYTEAFF. The genes are TRBV3-1 (or the pseudogene TRBV3-2) and TRBJ1-1, with D hard to call. Germline V gene data show CDR1 as LGHDT and CDR2 as YNNKEL (reference sequence). V gave up 4 bases and J gave up 3 bases, with 15 bases separating them. The CDR3 is made up of 15 amino acids.

This chain joins TRBV21-1 and TRBJ2-7; the table assigns TRBD1, which was not confirmed against the DNA. TRBV21-1 is a known pseudogene. CDR3 length: 15 residues. In DNA, the CDR3 is TGTGCCAGCAGCAAAGCGAGCGAGACAGGGAGCGAGCAGTACGTC. Translating it yields CASSKASETGSEQYV.

The rearrangement uses TRBV20-1 and TRBJ2-1; D gene ambiguous. This CDR3 has 11 amino acids. Trimming pared 3 bases from V and 6 bases from J, leaving 6 bases between. From germline, CDR1 is DFQATT and CDR2 SNEGSKA (reference sequence). The CDR3 bases are TGCAGTGCTAGCAACGGCAATGAGCAGTTCTTC. This gives the protein CSASNGNEQFF.

This clone was recorded a few times. The V and J genes are TRBV7-9 and TRBJ2-7; 7 bases agree with TRBD2. This CDR3 region has 17 residues. J was trimmed by 2 bases and V by 1 base; bases with no gene match: 11. Germline V lookup: CDR1 SEHNR, CDR2 FQNEAQ (reference sequence). The CDR3 bases are TGTGCCAGCAGCTTAGGGGATAGCCTAGCGGTGGCCTACGAGCAGTACTTC. Amino acids: CASSLGDSLAVAYEQYF.

CDR3 bases: TGTGCCAGCAGCTTTGACAGTTCCTACGAGCAGTACTTC. Amino acid sequence: CASSFDSSYEQYF. The rearrangement uses TRBV7-2 and TRBJ2-7; the D gene is possibly TRBD1 (5 bases). Trimming took off 3 bases at V and 1 base at J, with 7 bases between the two ends. The CDR3 spans 13 residues. Germline V gives CDR1 SGHTA, CDR2 FQGNSA.

The chain has TRBV10-3 and TRBJ1-2; TRBD1 matches 9 bases. Germline values: CDR1 ENHRY, CDR2 SYGVKD. The CDR3 totals 11 residues. J was trimmed by 13 bases and V by 4 bases; bases with no gene match: 4. The chain's CDR3 is CAISAGQGCTF. Here the CDR3 DNA reads TGTGCCATCAGTGCCGGACAGGGGTGCACCTTC.

The chain joins TRBV29-1 to TRBJ2-1, with 8 bases aligning to TRBD1. The CDR3 spans 12 residues. The ends lost 7 bases at V and 9 bases at J; junction bases unmatched: 8. Germline V gives CDR1 SQVTM, CDR2 ANQGSEA. The CDR3 nucleotides read TGCAGCGCCCCCGGGACAGGAGTTGAGCAGTTCTTC. It yields the protein CSAPGTGVEQFF.

This chain uses TRBV12-5 with TRBJ2-5; D is possibly TRBD1 (6 bases). Germline CDR1 is LGHNT and CDR2 is FRNRAP. CDR3 length: 15 amino acids. Trimming removed 0 bases at V and 3 bases at J, with 11 bases between. This CDR3 reads CASGLVTGREETQYF. The CDR3 DNA reads as TGTGCTAGTGGTTTGGTAACAGGGCGGGAAGAGACCCAGTACTTC.

The V call is TRBV7-9, the J call TRBJ1-2, with 7 bases identical to TRBD1. V lost 5 bases and J lost 2; bases outside the gene matches: 8. In germline, CDR1 is SEHNR, CDR2 FQNEAQ (reference sequence). The CDR3 sequence is 15 residues long. CDR3 in amino acids: CASSDSRDRNYGYTF. The CDR3 bases are TGTGCCAGCAGCGACAGCCGGGACAGAAACTATGGCTACACCTTC.